The rows below give T cell receptor beta chains drawn from one sample of a study of blood T cell repertoires in COVID-19. Generated by immunoSEQ multiplex PCR, the TCRdb table keeps only in-frame clones and is missing some. This sample yields 150,000 to 200,000 clones, of which approximately 80% are seen a single time; approximately 8% belongs to the top ten. The sequencing input was peripheral blood. Every receptor here comes from a man in his fifties or sixties with acute or convalescent COVID-19. The CDR3 runs from the conserved cysteine through the conserved F or W. D genes are given only for firm matches. Clone sizes are given selectively: once, few, many, or a class where the clone is expanded.

>once|TRBD2|TRBV3-1/TRBV3-2|TRBJ2-7
CASSQGGTSYEQYF
TGTGCCAGCAGCCAAGGTGGGACTAGCTACGAGCAGTACTTC
>.|TRBD1|TRBV9|TRBJ1-3
CASSDQGVSGNTIYF
TGTGCCAGCAGCGACCAGGGGGTCTCTGGAAACACCATATATTTT
>.|TRBD1|TRBV11-2|TRBJ2-5
CASSPGQVHQETQYF
TGTGCCAGCAGCCCGGGACAGGTACACCAAGAGACCCAGTACTTC
>once|.|TRBV9|TRBJ1-6
CASSVTDGVLPLHF
TGTGCCAGCAGCGTCACCGACGGAGTGTTACCCCTCCACTTT
>.|.|TRBV19|TRBJ1-1
CASSPRQGGHTEAFF
TGTGCCAGTAGTCCACGCCAGGGAGGGCACACTGAAGCTTTCTTT
>.|TRBD2|TRBV11-2|TRBJ2-7
CASSLTSGGAREQYF
TGTGCCAGCAGCTTGACTAGCGGGGGGGCGCGGGAGCAGTACTTC
>.|.|TRBV18|TRBJ1-3
CASSPSLSSGNTIYF
TGTGCCAGCTCACCATCTCTGAGCTCTGGAAACACCATATATTTT
>.|.|TRBV3-1/TRBV3-2|TRBJ2-3
CASSQDPGVADTQYF
TGTGCCAGCAGCCAAGATCCGGGAGTGGCAGATACGCAGTATTTT
>.|TRBD1|TRBV7-2|TRBJ1-2
CASSEIGDRGLLRGYTF
TGTGCCAGCAGCGAGATAGGGGACAGGGGGCTTCTTCGGGGCTACACCTTC
>.|.|TRBV5-6|TRBJ1-4
CASSLLDRFSPATNEKLFF
TGTGCCAGCAGCTTACTGGACAGATTTTCGCCGGCGACTAATGAAAAACTGTTTTTT
>.|TRBD1|TRBV29-1|TRBJ1-2
CSVEGYRGYGYTF
TGCAGCGTTGAAGGGTACAGGGGCTATGGCTACACCTTC
>.|TRBD1|TRBV5-1|TRBJ2-5
CASSGDSTQETQYF
TGCGCCAGCAGCGGGGACAGTACCCAAGAGACCCAGTACTTC
>.|.|TRBV6-5|TRBJ2-7
CASSYEASSYEQYF
TGTGCCAGCAGTTACGAGGCCAGCTCCTACGAGCAGTACTTC
>.|.|TRBV25-1|TRBJ1-1
CASSTGPNTEAFF
TGTGCCAGTTCAACAGGGCCCAACACTGAAGCTTTCTTT
>.|.|TRBV11-3|TRBJ1-1
CASSPTPKNTEAFF
TGTGCCAGCAGCCCGACACCTAAGAACACTGAAGCTTTCTTT
>.|TRBD1|TRBV27|TRBJ2-5
CASSPGTGGVRETQYF
TGTGCCAGCAGTCCCGGGACAGGGGGTGTGAGAGAGACCCAGTACTTC
>.|.|TRBV9|TRBJ1-2
CASSVVARGGTYGYTF
TGTGCCAGCAGCGTAGTAGCGCGGGGCGGCACCTATGGCTACACCTTC
>.|.|TRBV6-6|TRBJ1-2
CASSTPLSGNYGYTF
TGTGCCAGCAGTACGCCCTTGTCAGGCAACTATGGCTACACCTTC
>.|.|TRBV3-1/TRBV3-2|TRBJ1-2
CASSLSSGGYTF
TGTGCCAGCAGCCTGTCTTCGGGGGGCTACACCTTC
>.|.|TRBV29-1|TRBJ2-1
CSVELYTSSYNEQFF
TGCAGCGTTGAGTTGTACACTAGCTCCTACAATGAGCAGTTCTTC
>.|.|TRBV3-1/TRBV3-2|TRBJ1-2
CASSLSHKPGGDYGYTF
TGTGCCAGCAGCCTCAGTCACAAACCGGGAGGGGACTATGGCTACACCTTC
>.|TRBD1|TRBV6-5|TRBJ2-7
CASSYSGQGAHEQYF
TGTGCCAGCAGTTACTCTGGACAGGGGGCCCACGAGCAGTACTTC
>.|.|TRBV7-8|TRBJ1-2
CASSLTEFNYGYTF
TGTGCCAGCAGCTTGACAGAATTCAACTATGGCTACACCTTC
>few|.|TRBV28|TRBJ1-2
CASSFVQTAGGYTF
TGTGCCAGCAGTTTCGTACAGACTGCGGGAGGCTACACCTTC
>.|.|TRBV3-1/TRBV3-2|TRBJ1-6
CASRRIQGKVDSPLHF
TGTGCCAGCAGAAGAATCCAGGGTAAAGTGGATTCACCCCTCCACTTT
>.|TRBD2|TRBV7-2|TRBJ2-7
CASSLGGSFYEQYF
TGTGCCAGCAGCCTGGGGGGGTCTTTCTACGAGCAGTACTTC
>.|.|TRBV30|TRBJ1-1
CAWSVVNILNTEAFF
TGTGCCTGGAGTGTAGTAAACATTCTGAACACTGAAGCTTTCTTT
>.|.|TRBV5-1|TRBJ2-2
CASSLGGGPDTGELFF
TGCGCCAGCAGCTTGGGGGGGGGCCCCGACACCGGGGAGCTGTTTTTT
>.|.|TRBV27|TRBJ2-7
CASSWTAPPYEQYF
TGTGCCAGCAGTTGGACAGCCCCTCCCTACGAGCAGTACTTC
>.|.|TRBV11-2|TRBJ2-3
CASSLGSTGTDTQYF
TGTGCCAGCAGCTTAGGATCTACGGGCACAGATACGCAGTATTTT
>.|TRBD2|TRBV29-1|TRBJ2-1
CSVVVGGGHEQFF
TGCAGCGTTGTCGTCGGGGGGGGGCATGAGCAGTTCTTC